The rows below give T cell receptor beta chains drawn from one sample of a study of vaccination effects on CD4 cells after COVID-19. Here immunoSEQ multiplex PCR was the method, and the copy in TCRdb shows in-frame clones only, minus some. This sample carries more than 50,000 clones, over 65% of them seen once, and the ten largest clones take roughly 3.2%. These receptors' antigens are unknown. The sample consisted of CD4+ T cells from PBMCs cultured without peptide, taken before COVID-19 vaccination. The receptors derive from a human donor who received a COVID-19 vaccine. The CDR3 runs from the conserved cysteine through the conserved F or W. D genes are given only for firm matches. The listing skips clone size in some rows; elsewhere it reads once, few, many or a size class.

clone_size	v_call	j_call	d_call	cdr3_nt	cdr3_aa
once	TRBV7-9	TRBJ1-1	.	TGTGCCAGCAGCTTAGATGGGGGGCCGAGCACTGAAGCTTTCTTT	CASSLDGGPSTEAFF
.	TRBV3-1/TRBV3-2	TRBJ2-5	TRBD2	TGTGCCAGCTCCCCACTAGCGGGGGGGCCGTACCAAGAGACCCAGTACTTC	CASSPLAGGPYQETQYF
.	TRBV12-3/TRBV12-4	TRBJ2-2	.	TGTGCCAGCAGACAGAAGAACACCGGGGAGCTGTTTTTT	CASRQKNTGELFF
.	TRBV9	TRBJ1-4	TRBD1	TGTGCCAGCAGTGAGGGACAGGGGGCACTTGCAACTAATGAAAAACTGTTTTTT	CASSEGQGALATNEKLFF
.	TRBV3-1/TRBV3-2	TRBJ2-2	.	TGTGCCAGCAGCCGCAGTGAACTGAACACCGGGGAGCTGTTTTTT	CASSRSELNTGELFF
.	TRBV19	TRBJ1-5	TRBD1	TGTGCCAGTAGTATAGATACTAGACAGGGCGGGCCCCAGCATTTT	CASSIDTRQGGPQHF
.	TRBV25-1	TRBJ2-5	.	TGTGCCAGCAGTGGAACCACCAAAGAGACCCAGTACTTC	CASSGTTKETQYF
.	TRBV18	TRBJ2-1	TRBD2	TGTGCCAGCTCACCGGGAGCGGGGGGAGTCGCCTACAATGAGCAGTTCTTC	CASSPGAGGVAYNEQFF
.	TRBV5-1	TRBJ1-5	.	TGCGCCAGCAGCTTGGTGGCAGGGCCTAATCAGCCCCAGCATTTT	CASSLVAGPNQPQHF
.	TRBV20-1	TRBJ1-5	.	TGCAGTGCTATTGACCCCCATGCAGGGGACAATCAGCCCCAGCATTTT	CSAIDPHAGDNQPQHF
.	TRBV5-5	TRBJ1-6	.	TGTGCCAGCAGCTTCGACGTTTGGTCACCCCTCCACTTT	CASSFDVWSPLHF
.	TRBV20-1	TRBJ2-2	.	TGCAGTGCCAGGCGAGCCGGGGAGCTGTTTTTT	CSARRAGELFF
.	TRBV5-1	TRBJ1-1	.	TGCGCCAGCAGCTTGGAGGCACAGAACACTGAAGCTTTCTTT	CASSLEAQNTEAFF
.	TRBV24-1	TRBJ2-3	.	TGTGCCACCAGTGATCCCACAGGTGGTGATACGCAGTATTTT	CATSDPTGGDTQYF
.	TRBV19	TRBJ1-4	.	TGTGCCAGTAGTGATGTCAGCAGCCCAAATGAAAAACTGTTTTTT	CASSDVSSPNEKLFF
.	TRBV9	TRBJ2-3	TRBD2	TGTGCCAGCAGCGAAGGACTAGCGGGCACATATACGCAGTATTTT	CASSEGLAGTYTQYF